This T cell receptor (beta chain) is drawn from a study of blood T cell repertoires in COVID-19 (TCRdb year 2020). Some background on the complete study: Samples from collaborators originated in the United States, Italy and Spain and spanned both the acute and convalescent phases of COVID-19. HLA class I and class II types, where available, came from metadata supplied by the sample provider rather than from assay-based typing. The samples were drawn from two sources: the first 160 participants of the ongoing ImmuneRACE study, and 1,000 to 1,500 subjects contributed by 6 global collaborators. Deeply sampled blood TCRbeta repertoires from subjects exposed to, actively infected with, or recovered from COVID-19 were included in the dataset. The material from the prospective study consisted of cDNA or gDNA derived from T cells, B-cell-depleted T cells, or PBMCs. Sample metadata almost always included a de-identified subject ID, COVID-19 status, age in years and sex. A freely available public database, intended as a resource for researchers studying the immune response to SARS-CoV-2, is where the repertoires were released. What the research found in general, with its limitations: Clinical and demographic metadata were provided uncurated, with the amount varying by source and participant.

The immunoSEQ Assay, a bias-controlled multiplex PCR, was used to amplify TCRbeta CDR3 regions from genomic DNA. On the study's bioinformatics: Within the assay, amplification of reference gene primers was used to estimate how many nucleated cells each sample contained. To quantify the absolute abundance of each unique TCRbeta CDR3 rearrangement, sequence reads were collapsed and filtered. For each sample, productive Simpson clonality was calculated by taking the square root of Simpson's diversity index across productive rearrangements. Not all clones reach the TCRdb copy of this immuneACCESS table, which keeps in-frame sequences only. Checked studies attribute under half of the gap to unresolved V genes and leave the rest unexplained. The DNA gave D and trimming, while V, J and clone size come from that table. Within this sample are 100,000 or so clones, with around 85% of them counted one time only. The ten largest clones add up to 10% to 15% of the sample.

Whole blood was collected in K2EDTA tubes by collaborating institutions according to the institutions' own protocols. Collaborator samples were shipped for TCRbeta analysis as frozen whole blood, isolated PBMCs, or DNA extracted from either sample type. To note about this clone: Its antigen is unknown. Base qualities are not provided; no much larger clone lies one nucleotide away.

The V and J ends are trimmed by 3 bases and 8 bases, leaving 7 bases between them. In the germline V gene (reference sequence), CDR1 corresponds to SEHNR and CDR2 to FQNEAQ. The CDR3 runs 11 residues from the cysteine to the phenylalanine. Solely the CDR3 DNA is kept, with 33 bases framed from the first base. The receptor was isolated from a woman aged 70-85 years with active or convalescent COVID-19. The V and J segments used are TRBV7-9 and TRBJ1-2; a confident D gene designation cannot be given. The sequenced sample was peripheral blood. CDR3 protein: CASSFHRGYTF. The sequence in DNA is TGTGCCAGCAGCTTCCATCGGGGCTACACCTTC.